Shown below are 13 T cell receptor beta chains from a single sample sequenced in a study of T cell clones after liver transplantation. TCRdb's table, derived via immunoSEQ multiplex PCR, lists solely in-frame clones and lacks some. The data contain roughly 50,000 clones, 65% to 85% of them singletons. The material sequenced was CD4+ T cells from blood, taken before liver transplant. Receptor source: a human donor who received a liver transplant.

J is TRBJ2-5 and V is TRBV5-1; 15 bases agree with TRBD2. Trimming cost V 4 bases and J 2 bases; bases outside gene matches: 9. This CDR3 spans 18 amino acids. The germline gives CDR1 SGHRS, CDR2 YFSETQ. The CDR3, as DNA: TGCGCCAGCAGCCCCCGGACTAGCGGGGGGGCCCTTCAAGAGACCCAGTACTTC. Translated, it gives CASSPRTSGGALQETQYF. Full variable domain (rest looked up from reference TRBV5-1 and TRBJ2-5): KAGVTQTPRYLIKTRGQQVTLSCSPISGHRSVSWYQQTPGQGLQFLFEYFSETQRNKGNFPGRFSGRQFSNSRSEMNVSTLELGDSALYLCASSPRTSGGALQETQYFGPGTRLLVL.

The CDR3, as DNA: TGCGCCAGCAGCTTGGAGGGGACTATCAATGAGCAGTTCTTC. This codes for CASSLEGTINEQFF. The chain employs TRBV5-1 and TRBJ2-1; 7 nucleotides align to TRBD2. Trimming at V came to 0 bases and at J to 6 bases, leaving 3 bases not matched to a gene. The CDR3 is 14 residues long. Germline V gene lookup returns CDR1 SGHRS and CDR2 YFSETQ.

The rearrangement uses TRBV5-6 and TRBJ2-5; 9 nucleotides match TRBD1. The CDR3 extends over 16 amino acids. The germline V gene encodes CDR1 SGHDT and CDR2 YYEEEE. With V trimmed by 4 bases and J by 5 bases, 12 bases remained unmatched. Written as DNA, the CDR3 is TGTGCCAGCAGCCCGAGGAACAGGGGGCGCAGGGAGACCCAGTACTTC. Its protein is CASSPRNRGRRETQYF.

The chain is built from TRBV7-6 and TRBJ1-1; D uncertain. With 4 bases removed from V and 5 bases from J, the gap between germline ends came to 11 bases. The CDR3 contains 13 residues. The germline CDR1 and CDR2 sequences are SGHVS and FNYEAQ. This CDR3 is CASSSEVRTEAFF. CDR3 sequence (DNA): TGTGCCAGCAGCTCAGAAGTGCGGACTGAAGCTTTCTTT.

The J gene is TRBJ2-1, the V gene TRBV7-6; TRBD2 agrees at 11 bases. The CDR3 runs to 16 residues. Germline CDR1 SGHVS, CDR2 FNYEAQ. Trimming at V came to 4 bases and at J to 4 bases, leaving 6 bases not matched to a gene. In nucleotides, the CDR3 is TGTGCCAGCAGCTCCACCGGGACTAGCGGTTACAATGAGCAGTTCTTC. Amino acid sequence: CASSSTGTSGYNEQFF.

The chain uses TRBV7-2 and TRBJ1-5, with D hard to call. The germline V gene encodes CDR1 SGHTA and CDR2 FQGNSA. V was cut by 2 bases and J by 4 bases, with 9 bases left in between. The CDR3 extends over 14 amino acids. Here the CDR3 DNA reads TGTGCCAGCAGCTTATTTTCCAGGAATCAGCCCCAGCATTTT. Translated, it gives CASSLFSRNQPQHF.

The chain employs TRBV9 and TRBJ1-1; D gene ambiguous. The CDR3 is 14 residues long. Germline V gives CDR1 SGDLS, CDR2 YYNGEE. The V end was cut by 4 bases, the J end by 0 bases, with 10 bases between. The CDR3 nucleotides are TGTGCCAGCAGCCCCCGGTCGGTGAACACTGAAGCTTTCTTT. This encodes CASSPRSVNTEAFF. Filled out from reference TRBV9 and TRBJ1-1, the complete variable domain reads DSGVTQTPKHLITATGQRVTLRCSPRSGDLSVYWYQQSLDQGLQFLIQYYNGEERAKGNILERFSAQQFPDLHSELNLSSLELGDSALYFCASSPRSVNTEAFFGQGTRLTVV.

The chain employs TRBV5-1 and TRBJ2-5; maybe TRBD1 (6 bases). V was cut by 4 bases and J by 7 bases, with 20 bases left in between. CDR3 length: 15 amino acids. Germline assignment: CDR1 SGHRS and CDR2 YFSETQ. As DNA, the CDR3 is TGCGCCAGCAGCCGCCGGGACACAGAAGGGGGGACCCAGTACTTC. This codes for CASSRRDTEGGTQYF.

The chain has TRBV11-2 and TRBJ2-5; TRBD2 matches at 8 bases. There are 18 residues in the CDR3. Germline lookup yields CDR1 SGHAT and CDR2 FQNNGV. V was pared by 2 bases and J by 4 bases, with 15 bases of the junction left unmatched. The CDR3 here is CASSLPPRASGRIETQYF. As DNA, the CDR3 is TGTGCCAGCAGCTTACCACCCAGGGCAAGCGGGAGAATAGAGACCCAGTACTTC.

The chain couples TRBV19 to TRBJ1-1; D may be TRBD1 (6 bases). The germline V gene encodes CDR1 LNHDA and CDR2 SQIVND (reference sequence). This CDR3 has 13 amino acids. V was trimmed by 7 bases and J by 1 base, leaving 10 bases between them. The CDR3 DNA follows: TGTGCCAGTATTGGACAGCGGAACACTGAAGCTTTCTTT. Translating gives CASIGQRNTEAFF.

A word on this clone: A read error may produce the germline difference seen at one junction end. The chain uses TRBV7-7 and TRBJ2-5; possibly TRBD2 for D (6 bases). The CDR3 contains 15 residues. Looked up from germline, CDR1 is SSHAT and CDR2 is FNYEAQ (reference sequence). The CDR3 coding sequence is TGTGCTAGCAGCTCCGTAGGAGGGAACCAAGAGACCCAGTACTTC. This gives the protein CASSSVGGNQETQYF.

The chain recombines TRBV4-3 with TRBJ2-7; D possibly matches TRBD1 or TRBD2 (6 bases each). Trimming removed 0 bases from V and 2 bases from J, with 17 bases in between. CDR1 LGHNA and CDR2 YSLEER come from the germline V gene. The CDR3 runs 17 residues. The CDR3 spells CASSQDFRGPLAYEQYF. CDR3 bases: TGCGCCAGCAGCCAAGATTTTCGGGGGCCCCTCGCCTACGAGCAGTACTTC.

This sequence joins TRBV7-2 and TRBJ2-7; 8 bases align to TRBD1. Trimming at V came to 8 bases and at J to 7 bases, leaving 4 bases not matched to a gene. Germline CDR1 and CDR2: SGHTA and FQGNSA. The length of the CDR3 is 11 residues. The CDR3 loop reads CASGQGPEQYF. In DNA, the CDR3 is TGTGCCAGCGGACAGGGACCTGAGCAGTACTTC.